The TCR beta chain under discussion was sequenced for a study of CD8 T cells in ankylosing spondylitis. Overall study results and limits: As reported, disease-linked clones showed significant enrichment in matched ankylosing spondylitis synovial fluid. A motif in TCR beta, a set of under 10 highly homologous variants, appeared characteristic of ankylosing spondylitis blood. Disease-linked clones had a CD8+ phenotype and relatively low frequency in peripheral blood.

This CDR3 has 15 residues. Germline V gives CDR1 DFQATT, CDR2 SNEGSKA (reference sequence). Trimming pared 5 bases from V and 1 base from J, leaving 15 bases between. Quantitative 5'-RACE with molecular barcodes was used to make the TCR beta libraries. Each CDR3 protein is one row after TCRdb ran MiXCR on the 5' RACE reads. This table has about 240,000 distinct CDR3 sequences, about 10% appearing once. The sample holds many counts of this clonotype. What it binds is not known. The chain recombines TRBV20-1 with TRBJ2-1; TRBD1 might be the D (5 bases). The sequence derives from a male donor with ankylosing spondylitis or in good health (not recorded which). The sample taken for sequencing was blood, either unsorted or a sorted T cell fraction (not recorded which). In DNA form, the CDR3 reads TGCAGTGCTCCTCCCCCGGACAAGTCCTACAATGAGCAGTTCTTC. Its translation is CSAPPPDKSYNEQFF.